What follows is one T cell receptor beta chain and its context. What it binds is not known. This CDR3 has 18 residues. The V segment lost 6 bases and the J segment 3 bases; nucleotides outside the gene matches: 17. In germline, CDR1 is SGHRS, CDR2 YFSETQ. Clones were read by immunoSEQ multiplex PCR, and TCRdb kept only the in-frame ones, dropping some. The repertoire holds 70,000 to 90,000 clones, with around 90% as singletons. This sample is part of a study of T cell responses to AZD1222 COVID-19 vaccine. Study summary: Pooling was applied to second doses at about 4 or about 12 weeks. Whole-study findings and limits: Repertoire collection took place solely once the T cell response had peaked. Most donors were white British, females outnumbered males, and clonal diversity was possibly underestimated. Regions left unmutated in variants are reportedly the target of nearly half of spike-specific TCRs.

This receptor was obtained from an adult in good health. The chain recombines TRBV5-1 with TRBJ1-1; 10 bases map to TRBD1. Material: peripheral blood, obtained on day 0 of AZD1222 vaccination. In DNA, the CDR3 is TGCGCCAGCACACGAAACCCGGGACAGGGGATCTCAGACACTGAAGCTTTCTTT. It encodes CASTRNPGQGISDTEAFF.